This T cell receptor (beta chain) was obtained from a study of graft-versus-host responses after intestinal transplantation. Study information: The transplants performed in recipients were multivisceral, liver-intestinal, or isolated intestinal. Once they had received anti-thymocyte globulin induction, all recipients took tacrolimus and steroids for around 3 years.

Here immunoSEQ multiplex PCR was the method, and the copy in TCRdb shows in-frame clones only, minus some. The data contain 10,000 to 15,000 clones, 35% of them singletons. The CDR3 consists of 13 residues. Germline-derived CDR1 and CDR2 are MNHNS and SASEGT. With 8 bases clipped from V and 7 bases from J, the junction kept 10 bases outside the gene matches. Co-plated with approximately 200,000 CFSE-labeled responder cells were approximately 200,000 irradiated, violet-dye-labeled stimulator cells. Responder CD3+CD4+ and CD3+CD8+ cells that were proliferating and CFSE-low were sorted after the reaction. This clone ranks as medium-sized.

The chain employs TRBV6-1 and TRBJ1-2; 7 bases are a match to TRBD1. The material was alloreactive CD8+ T cells from a mixed lymphocyte reaction culture, obtained before intestinal transplant. Subset in this sample: CFSE-low proliferating T cells sorted from roughly six-day pre-transplant mixed lymphocyte reaction (GvH or HvG direction). The TCR originated in a human patient who received an intestinal transplant. CDR3 DNA: TGTGCCAGCGGTCCGACAGGGAAGGTTGGCTACACCTTC. Its protein product is CASGPTGKVGYTF.